A single sample gave rise to the 25 T cell receptor beta chains below, sequenced in a study of blood T cell repertoires in COVID-19. Profiled with immunoSEQ multiplex PCR; TCRdb holds only in-frame clones, not every one. This sample has around 75,000 clones, with around 87% found just once. Sample: peripheral blood. The receptors derive from a man between 65 and 85 years old with active COVID-19.

V and J are TRBV4-3 and TRBJ2-3; 10 positions match TRBD1. Germline V gene data show CDR1 as LGHNA and CDR2 as YSLEER. The V segment lost 0 bases and the J segment 1 base; nucleotides outside the gene matches: 4. The CDR3 loop spans 17 amino acids. The CDR3 spells CASSQDPGTGGTDTQYF. CDR3 DNA: TGCGCCAGCAGCCAAGATCCTGGGACAGGGGGCACAGATACGCAGTATTTT.

The chain uses TRBV9 and TRBJ1-3; D possibly corresponds to TRBD1 (5 bases). Trimming stripped 4 bases from V and 4 bases from J, with 9 bases between. Germline CDR1 and CDR2: SGDLS and YYNGEE. The CDR3 has 13 amino acids. For the CDR3, the DNA is TGTGCCAGCAGCCCCCGGGGGGGAAACACCATATATTTT. Its translation is CASSPRGGNTIYF.

This clone was counted once. V usage is TRBV7-9 and J usage is TRBJ1-2; TRBD1 might be the D (5 bases). The CDR3 spans 15 residues. Trimming shortened V by 5 bases and J by 3 bases, and 16 bases separated the two germline ends. Germline V CDR1 and CDR2: SEHNR, FQNEAQ (reference sequence). CDR3 nucleotide sequence: TGTGCCAGCAGCCCCCCGGGAGGGGACCACTATGGCTACACCTTC. Translation: CASSPPGGDHYGYTF. The complete variable domain, with remaining parts taken from reference TRBV7-9 and TRBJ1-2, reads DTGVSQNPRHKITKRGQNVTFRCDPISEHNRLYWYRQTLGQGPEFLTYFQNEAQLEKSRLLSDRFSAERPKGSFSTLEIQRTEQGDSAMYLCASSPPGGDHYGYTFGSGTRLTVV.

V is TRBV3-1 (or the pseudogene TRBV3-2) and J is TRBJ2-2, with TRBD2 matching over 10 bases. V gave up 0 bases and J gave up 6 bases; unmatched junction bases: 7. CDR3 length: 17 amino acids. The germline gives CDR1 LGHDT, CDR2 YNNKEL (reference sequence). The DNA of the CDR3 is TGTGCCAGCAGCCAAGATCGGGGGACTAGCGCTCCCGGGGAGCTGTTTTTT. This translates into CASSQDRGTSAPGELFF.

The genes are TRBV24-1 and TRBJ2-1; TRBD2 matches at 10 bases. The CDR3 covers 19 residues. Trimming at V came to 4 bases and at J to 6 bases, leaving 17 bases not matched to a gene. The germline CDR1 and CDR2 sequences are KGHDR and SFDVKD. CDR3 sequence (DNA): TGTGCCACCAGTGACCCCTCGGGGGCTAGCGGGAGTGGGGGCAATGAGCAGTTCTTC. Its translation is CATSDPSGASGSGGNEQFF.

This clone showed up just once. This chain uses TRBV29-1 with TRBJ2-7; D remains ambiguous. Trimming took off 4 bases at V and 2 bases at J, with 12 bases between the two ends. The V gene's germline CDR1 is SQVTM and CDR2 ANQGSEA. This CDR3 region has 13 residues. The CDR3 region is CSVVADSTYEQYF. Here the CDR3 DNA reads TGCAGCGTTGTTGCGGATAGCACCTACGAGCAGTACTTC.

This clone has more than one count but fewer than ten. The V call is TRBV7-2, the J call TRBJ2-3; 7 bases are a match to TRBD2. CDR1 is SGHTA and CDR2 is FQGNSA in the germline V gene. J gave up 6 bases and V 7 bases, and 13 bases lay outside the gene matches. The CDR3 runs to 15 residues. CDR3 region: CASTRGAGVGDTQYF. In DNA form, the CDR3 reads TGTGCCAGCACCCGTGGGGCGGGAGTGGGGGATACGCAGTATTTT.

The rearrangement links TRBV6-5 to TRBJ2-7; TRBD2 agrees at 15 bases. Germline loops: CDR1 MNHEY, CDR2 SVGAGI. This CDR3 has 14 residues. After removal of 6 bases from V and 6 bases from J, the junction contained 3 bases not matched to a gene. CDR3 sequence reads: CASSRTSGRGEQYF. The CDR3 DNA is TGTGCCAGCAGCCGGACTAGCGGGAGGGGCGAGCAGTACTTC.

This clone has only one observation. The rearrangement joins TRBV11-2 to TRBJ2-1; TRBD2 aligns across 8 bases. The CDR3 is 15 amino acids. With V trimmed by 5 bases and J by 14 bases, 17 bases remained unmatched. Germline loops: CDR1 SGHAT, CDR2 FQNNGV. The CDR3 is CASSQRLATTPMEFF. CDR3 DNA: TGTGCCAGCAGCCAACGACTAGCGACTACCCCGATGGAGTTCTTC.

The chain recombines TRBV7-3 with TRBJ2-2, with TRBD2 matching over 8 bases. Losses at the gene ends were 2 bases for V and 6 bases for J; bases not matched to a gene: 5. Germline V CDR1 and CDR2: SGHTA, FQGTGA. This CDR3 spans 15 amino acids. CDR3 bases: TGTGCCAGCAGCTTAGGCCTAGCGGGTTCCGGGGAGCTGTTTTTT. Protein sequence: CASSLGLAGSGELFF.

With respect to this clone: A junction boundary mismatches the germline segment, possibly from a read error. The rearrangement uses TRBV6-1 and TRBJ2-5; 7 bases agree with TRBD2. The germline gives CDR1 MNHNS, CDR2 SASEGT. The CDR3 has 14 amino acids. CDR3 DNA sequence: TGTGCCAGCAGCGAAGCGGGGCCACAAGAGACCCAGTACTTC. Its protein is CASSEAGPQETQYF.

This chain uses TRBV5-1 with TRBJ2-2; D is undetermined. Trimming left V 0 bases short and J 5 bases short, with 14 bases between. Germline V gene sequence: CDR1 SGHRS, CDR2 YFSETQ. This CDR3 is built from 16 residues. In DNA, the CDR3 is TGCGCCAGCAGCTTGGCGTCTAGTGTGTCGACCGGGGAGCTGTTTTTT. It is translated as CASSLASSVSTGELFF.

This clone was counted a few times. V usage is TRBV24-1 and J usage is TRBJ2-7; tentative D call: TRBD2 (6 bases). This CDR3 has 13 amino acids. From germline, CDR1 is KGHDR and CDR2 SFDVKD. V lost 6 bases and J 2 bases, leaving 10 bases between the germline ends. In DNA form, the CDR3 reads TGTGCCACCAGTTCCTCGGGAGCCTACGAGCAGTACTTC. It codes for CATSSSGAYEQYF.

V usage is TRBV19 and J usage is TRBJ2-7; 9 bases fit TRBD2. The ends lost 5 bases at V and 3 bases at J; junction bases unmatched: 8. The germline CDR1 and CDR2 sequences are LNHDA and SQIVND (reference sequence). The CDR3 has 15 amino acids. CDR3 DNA sequence: TGTGCCAGTAGTGTGGTGGCTAGCGGGAACTACGAGCAGTACTTC. Translating gives CASSVVASGNYEQYF.

This clone was seen only a few times. The chain combines TRBV19 with TRBJ1-5; weak D call: TRBD1 (5 bases). Between the trimmed V and J ends, which lost 7 bases and 4 bases, there was a span of 14 bases. This CDR3 has 14 amino acids. The V gene's germline CDR1 is LNHDA and CDR2 SQIVND (reference sequence). This CDR3 is CASIGAAYNQPQHF. The CDR3 bases are TGTGCCAGTATAGGGGCCGCGTATAATCAGCCCCAGCATTTT.

CDR3 in amino acids: CASSAQTGGNYGYTF. CDR3 bases: TGTGCCAGCAGCGCACAAACAGGGGGCAACTATGGCTACACCTTC. The chain has TRBV9 and TRBJ1-2; 9 nucleotides line up with TRBD1. V dropped 3 bases and J dropped 2; count of bases not matched to a gene: 5. Germline CDR1 and CDR2: SGDLS and YYNGEE. The CDR3 has 15 amino acids.

The rearrangement joins TRBV5-4 to TRBJ2-7; 8 positions agree with TRBD1. The J segment lost 0 bases and the V segment lost 0 bases, leaving 2 bases of the junction unmatched. CDR3 length: 15 amino acids. CDR1 and CDR2 from the germline V gene are SGHNT and YYREEE (reference sequence). CDR3 bases: TGTGCCAGCAGCTTGGCGGGACAGGTCTCCTACGAGCAGTACTTC. It encodes CASSLAGQVSYEQYF.

This clone was seen only once. The DNA of the CDR3 is TGTGCCACCAGTGATTCCCCCGGGGAGACCCAGTACTTC. Protein: CATSDSPGETQYF. This sequence joins TRBV24-1 and TRBJ2-5, with D unresolved. The germline V and J ends were trimmed by 2 bases and 5 bases, with 8 bases remaining between them. The CDR3 is 13 residues long. Looked up from germline, CDR1 is KGHDR and CDR2 is SFDVKD.

The V and J genes are TRBV7-6 and TRBJ2-2, with D possibly being TRBD1 (6 bases). V was clipped by 7 bases and J by 2 bases, with 17 bases between them. Per the germline V gene, CDR1 is SGHVS and CDR2 is FNYEAQ. CDR3 size: 16 residues. The CDR3 loop is CASNPLQGRNTGELFF. In nucleotides, the CDR3 is TGTGCCAGCAACCCGCTCCAGGGGAGAAACACCGGGGAGCTGTTTTTT.

This clone was observed a handful of times. The gene calls are TRBV7-9 and TRBJ2-3; D is perhaps TRBD2 (5 bases). The CDR3 consists of 12 residues. CDR1 SEHNR and CDR2 FQNEAQ come from the germline V gene (reference sequence). Between the trimmed V and J ends, which lost 5 bases and 6 bases, there was a span of 9 bases. Here the CDR3 DNA reads TGTGCCAGCAGCCTGTGGGAGGATACGCAGTATTTT. Its translation: CASSLWEDTQYF.

This clone showed up just a few times. Here the CDR3 reads CASSGQDSYNSPLHF. The CDR3 nucleotides read TGTGCCAGCAGTGGCCAGGACAGCTATAATTCACCCCTCCACTTT. The rearrangement joins TRBV2 to TRBJ1-6; D perhaps matches TRBD1 (6 bases). The germline gives CDR1 SNHLY, CDR2 FYNNEI. Trimming took 4 bases from V and 3 from J, leaving 10 bases between them. The CDR3 sequence is 15 residues long. Variable domain in full (rest from reference TRBV2 and TRBJ1-6): EPEVTQTPSHQVTQMGQEVILRCVPISNHLYFYWYRQILGQKVEFLVSFYNNEISEKSEIFDDQFSVERPDGSNFTLKIRSTKLEDSAMYFCASSGQDSYNSPLHFGNGTRLTVT.

This clone occurred once. The chain joins TRBV24-1 to TRBJ2-1; tentative D call: TRBD2 (6 bases). Trimming took 5 bases from V and 6 from J, leaving 16 bases between them. CDR1 and CDR2 from the germline V gene are KGHDR and SFDVKD. This CDR3 comprises 15 residues. The CDR3 region is CATSADWGGVNEQFF. Written as DNA, the CDR3 is TGTGCCACCAGTGCCGACTGGGGCGGGGTCAATGAGCAGTTCTTC.

The gene calls are TRBV7-2 and TRBJ1-2, with a tentative D call TRBD1 (6 bases). Trimming took 5 bases from V and 7 from J, leaving 14 bases between them. This CDR3 has 13 residues. Germline CDR1 reads SGHTA; CDR2 reads FQGNSA. The CDR3 is CASSQDRRPGYTF. The CDR3 DNA reads as TGTGCCAGCAGCCAAGACAGGCGACCTGGCTACACCTTC.

The chain couples TRBV6-2 or TRBV6-3 to TRBJ2-7; possible D gene TRBD1, 6 bases. This CDR3 region has 16 residues. Trimming removed 2 bases from V and 2 bases from J, with 16 bases in between. The germline V gene has CDR1 MNHEY and CDR2 SVGEGT. CDR3 protein: CASSYGDNRATYEQYF. The CDR3 nucleotides are TGTGCCAGCAGTTACGGTGACAACAGGGCTACCTACGAGCAGTACTTC.

This chain connects TRBV12-5 to TRBJ2-5; D may be TRBD2 (5 bases). V lost 6 bases and J 5 bases, leaving 22 bases between the germline ends. Germline-derived CDR1 and CDR2 are LGHNT and FRNRAP. The CDR3 loop spans 16 amino acids. CDR3 coding DNA: TGTGCTAGTGGCCAAGTCGTGACGGGCCCGGGGGAGACCCAGTACTTC. Its protein product is CASGQVVTGPGETQYF.